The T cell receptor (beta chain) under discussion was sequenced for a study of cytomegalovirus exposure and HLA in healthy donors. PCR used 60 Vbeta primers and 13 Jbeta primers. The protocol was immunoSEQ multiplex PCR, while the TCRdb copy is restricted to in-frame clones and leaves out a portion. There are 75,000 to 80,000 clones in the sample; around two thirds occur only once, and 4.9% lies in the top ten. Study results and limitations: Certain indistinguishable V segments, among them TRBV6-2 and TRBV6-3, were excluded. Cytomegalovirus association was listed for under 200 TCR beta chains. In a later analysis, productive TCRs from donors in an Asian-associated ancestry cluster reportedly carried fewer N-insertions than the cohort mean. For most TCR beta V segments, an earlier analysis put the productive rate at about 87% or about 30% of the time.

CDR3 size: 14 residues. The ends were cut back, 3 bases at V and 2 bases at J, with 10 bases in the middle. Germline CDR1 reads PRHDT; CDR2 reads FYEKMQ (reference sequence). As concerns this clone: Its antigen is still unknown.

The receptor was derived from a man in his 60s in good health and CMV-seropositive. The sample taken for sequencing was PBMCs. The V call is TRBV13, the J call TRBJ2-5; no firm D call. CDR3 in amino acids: CASSFRPSQETQYF. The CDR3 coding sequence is TGTGCCAGCAGCTTTCGTCCCAGTCAAGAGACCCAGTACTTC.